One and the same sample provided the 21 T cell receptor beta chains below, sequenced in a study of control samples from healthy donors and cancer patients. Clones were read by immunoSEQ multiplex PCR, and TCRdb kept only the in-frame ones, dropping some. The table shows about 150,000 clones, with about 93% occurring only once. Sample: blood. The receptors were gathered from a woman in her 30s in good health.

This clone showed up just a few times. This chain connects TRBV6-5 to TRBJ1-6, with 7 bases matching TRBD1. The germline V gene encodes CDR1 MNHEY and CDR2 SVGAGI. The CDR3 is made up of 14 amino acids. V shed 6 bases and J 10 bases; nucleotides not matched to a gene: 9. CDR3 sequence: CASRHRGRESPLHF. The CDR3 bases are TGTGCCAGCAGGCACAGGGGCCGTGAATCACCCCTCCACTTT.

The rearrangement links TRBV10-2 to TRBJ2-3, with TRBD1 matching 7 bases. Germline V gene lookup returns CDR1 WSHSY and CDR2 SAAADI. This CDR3 spans 15 amino acids. V dropped 2 bases and J dropped 2; count of bases not matched to a gene: 4. The CDR3 region is CASSEDRVITDTQYF. The CDR3 DNA reads as TGCGCCAGCAGTGAGGACAGGGTCATCACAGATACGCAGTATTTT.

This clone has a single count. The chain couples TRBV28 to TRBJ1-2; D is ambiguous. The CDR3 contains 13 residues. CDR1 and CDR2 from the germline V gene are MDHEN and SYDVKM. Trimming took 7 bases from V and 4 from J, leaving 13 bases between them. CDR3 in DNA: TGTGCCAGCACTGGCATCACCTCCTATGGCTACACCTTC. This sequence encodes CASTGITSYGYTF.

The rearrangement joins TRBV15 to TRBJ2-7; D is unclear. Trimming took 2 bases from V and 3 from J, leaving 5 bases between them. Germline V gene lookup returns CDR1 LNHNV and CDR2 YYDKDF (reference sequence). The CDR3 sequence is 12 residues long. CDR3 sequence: CATSRNDYEQYF. The CDR3 region has the DNA TGTGCCACCAGCAGAAACGACTACGAGCAGTACTTC.

DNA of the CDR3: TGTGCCAGCAGTTTGGGCGAGCAGTACTTC. This encodes CASSLGEQYF. The chain employs TRBV28 and TRBJ2-7; D not resolved. Germline assignment: CDR1 MDHEN and CDR2 SYDVKM. The CDR3 covers 10 residues. Trimming pared 3 bases from V and 6 bases from J, leaving 3 bases between.

This clone was counted once. The rearrangement links TRBV27 to TRBJ2-3, with D perhaps TRBD2 (6 bases). V lost 2 bases and J lost 4, with 7 bases in between. The CDR3 has 13 amino acids. Germline CDR1 and CDR2: MNHEY and SMNVEV (reference sequence). This chain's CDR3 is CASSLPGADTQYF. The CDR3 DNA follows: TGTGCCAGCAGTTTACCGGGGGCAGATACGCAGTATTTT.

This clone was seen a single time. The CDR3 DNA sequence: TGCGCCAGCAGCTTGCTGCGGGGAACGGAAGGCTACACCTTC. Translation: CASSLLRGTEGYTF. The chain has TRBV5-1 and TRBJ1-2; D unclear. The CDR3 runs 14 residues. The germline V and J ends were trimmed by 1 base and 8 bases, with 15 bases remaining between them. Germline V CDR1 and CDR2: SGHRS, YFSETQ.

Concerning this clone itself: In the same sample, other DNA sequences code for this CDR3. This chain links TRBV7-2 with TRBJ1-1, with 9 nucleotides matching TRBD1. V trimming: 2 bases; J trimming: 5 bases; junction bases outside the gene matches: 3. CDR1 and CDR2 (germline): SGHTA, FQGNSA. The CDR3 is 14 residues long. The CDR3 loop is CASSLTGGDTEAFF. In nucleotides, the CDR3 is TGTGCCAGCAGCTTAACAGGGGGCGATACTGAAGCTTTCTTT.

V usage is TRBV24-1 and J usage is TRBJ1-3; D unresolved. V was trimmed by 3 bases and J by 0 bases, leaving 11 bases between them. This CDR3 contains 16 residues. The germline V gene encodes CDR1 KGHDR and CDR2 SFDVKD. CDR3 residues: CATSDTSTSSGNTIYF. As DNA, the CDR3 is TGTGCCACCAGTGATACCTCAACCAGCTCTGGAAACACCATATATTTT.

This rearrangement joins TRBV6-2 or TRBV6-3 to TRBJ2-7; 9 positions agree with TRBD2. The germline V gene has CDR1 MNHEY and CDR2 SVGEGT. With 4 bases clipped from V and 2 bases from J, the junction kept 12 bases outside the gene matches. The CDR3 has 17 residues. The CDR3 region has the DNA TGTGCCAGCAGTTTCGCCTCGACTAGCGGCATTCCCTACGAGCAGTACTTC. It encodes CASSFASTSGIPYEQYF.

J is TRBJ2-7 and V is TRBV6-4, with D unresolved. Germline V CDR1 and CDR2: MRHNA, SNTAGT. The CDR3 has 15 amino acids. Trimming pared 7 bases from V and 1 base from J, leaving 17 bases between. The CDR3 reads CASILRAEGSYEQYF. The CDR3 nucleotides read TGTGCCAGCATTTTACGGGCAGAAGGATCCTACGAGCAGTACTTC.

The rearrangement joins TRBV2 to TRBJ2-5; TRBD1 matches 8 bases. Per the germline V gene, CDR1 is SNHLY and CDR2 is FYNNEI. This CDR3 comprises 13 residues. The trim removed 8 bases at V and 5 bases at J, leaving 7 bases unmatched. CDR3 sequence reads: CASGQGKRETQYF. CDR3 DNA sequence: TGTGCCAGCGGACAGGGCAAGAGGGAGACCCAGTACTTC.

This chain connects TRBV7-2 to TRBJ2-3, with D uncertain. Germline V gives CDR1 SGHTA, CDR2 FQGNSA. This CDR3 comprises 15 residues. V lost 2 bases to trimming and J lost 0 bases, with 9 bases between them. This chain's CDR3 is CASSLHFISTDTQYF. The CDR3 coding sequence is TGTGCCAGCAGCTTACATTTCATTAGCACAGATACGCAGTATTTT.

V is TRBV6-5 and J is TRBJ1-4; 9 bases map to TRBD1. Germline trimming cut 7 bases from V and 4 bases from J; bases unmatched to any gene: 4. Germline values: CDR1 MNHEY, CDR2 SVGAGI. This CDR3 contains 14 residues. CDR3 nucleotides: TGTGCCAGCATGCCGGGACAGGGTAATGAAAAACTGTTTTTT. Its translation is CASMPGQGNEKLFF.

The V call is TRBV6-2 or TRBV6-3, the J call TRBJ1-5; D call uncertain. The CDR3 extends over 15 amino acids. From germline, CDR1 is MNHEY and CDR2 SVGEGT. Trimming removed 3 bases from V and 2 bases from J, with 11 bases in between. The CDR3 sequence is CASSYWGVGNQPQHF. CDR3 sequence (DNA): TGTGCCAGCAGTTATTGGGGAGTCGGCAATCAGCCCCAGCATTTT.

The V call is TRBV5-1, the J call TRBJ2-3; unclear D gene. The germline V gene has CDR1 SGHRS and CDR2 YFSETQ. The length of the CDR3 is 17 residues. V lost 0 bases to trimming and J lost 0 bases, with 14 bases between them. The CDR3 loop reads CASSLALRYSSTDTQYF. The CDR3 DNA is TGCGCCAGCAGCTTGGCGTTGCGATACTCTAGCACAGATACGCAGTATTTT.

The chain is built from TRBV7-8 and TRBJ2-1; D unresolved. V gave up 5 bases and J gave up 10 bases, with 15 bases separating them. Germline CDR1 reads SGHVS; CDR2 reads FQNEAQ. CDR3 length: 13 residues. The CDR3 protein is CASSNRVLREQFF. The CDR3 region has the DNA TGTGCCAGCAGCAACCGGGTGCTAAGGGAGCAGTTCTTC.

The chain combines TRBV19 with TRBJ2-1, with D perhaps being TRBD1 or TRBD2 (5 bases each). V lost 2 bases, J lost 0 bases, and 14 bases lay in between. The germline V gene encodes CDR1 LNHDA and CDR2 SQIVND (reference sequence). The CDR3 contains 17 residues. CDR3 protein: CASSISRGLSSYNEQFF. Written as DNA, the CDR3 is TGTGCCAGTAGTATAAGTCGGGGCCTAAGCTCCTACAATGAGCAGTTCTTC.

V usage is TRBV27 and J usage is TRBJ2-4; no reliable D call. Germline assignment: CDR1 MNHEY and CDR2 SMNVEV (reference sequence). CDR3 size: 15 residues. V was clipped by 7 bases and J by 1 base, with 14 bases between them. In DNA, the CDR3 is TGTGCCAGCAAGCCCCTCTGGCACGCCAAAAACATTCAGTACTTC. As protein: CASKPLWHAKNIQYF.

This rearrangement joins TRBV3-1 (or the pseudogene TRBV3-2) to TRBJ1-5; no clear D gene. The CDR3 runs to 13 residues. V was shortened by 0 bases and J by 6 bases, with 6 bases between the two germline ends. Germline loops: CDR1 LGHDT, CDR2 YNNKEL (reference sequence). The CDR3 region is CASSQDLIQPQHF. The CDR3 DNA reads as TGTGCCAGCAGCCAAGATTTAATTCAGCCCCAGCATTTT.

The CDR3 bases are TGTGCCAGCAGCTTCTACGGTAATCAGCCCCAGCATTTT. Protein product: CASSFYGNQPQHF. The chain employs TRBV5-8 and TRBJ1-5; D unclear. The V gene's germline CDR1 is SGHTS and CDR2 YDEGEE. The CDR3 sequence is 13 residues long. The germline V and J ends were trimmed by 2 bases and 4 bases, with 7 bases remaining between them.